This T cell receptor (beta chain) originates from a study of T cell clusters in autoimmune cytopenias. TRB was amplified by touch-down multiplex PCR, primer pools A and B combined. TCRdb reprocessed the multiplex PCR reads and keeps a single row for each CDR3 protein, giving no DNA. The sample includes thousands of distinct CDR3 sequences. This clonotype is labeled medium-sized based on frequency. Antigen: not known. CDR1 is PRHDT, CDR2 FYEKMQ, per germline (reference sequence). The CDR3 spans 14 residues. Each sample's input was around 250 ng genomic DNA, 38,000 or so genome equivalents. The study's findings and limits: Clustering suggested that physiological T cell clusters were missing in primary autoimmune cytopenia patients.

The clonotype originates from a human donor with an autoimmune cytopenia or autoimmune hepatitis (not recorded which). The sequenced sample was peripheral blood. The gene calls are TRBV13 and TRBJ1-2. CDR3 sequence reads: CASSLDLMGSGYTF.